The 13 T cell receptor beta chains below all came from one sample that was sequenced in a study of T cell repertoires in aging, cancer and after chemotherapy. Peripheral blood genomic DNA, not sorted cells or RNA, was the template. Multiplex touch-down PCR with TRB-A/B primers amplified rearranged V-D-J TRB sequences. TCRdb reprocessed the multiplex PCR reads with MiXCR, giving one entry per CDR3 protein. The sample contains about 17,000 distinct CDR3 sequences, around half of which appear only once. The source material was blood. The receptors come from a human donor in good health.

The chain uses TRBV6-2 or TRBV6-3 and TRBJ1-1, with 8 bases fitting TRBD1. CDR1 and CDR2 from the germline V gene are MNHEY and SVGEGT. CDR3 size: 15 residues. Trimming cost V 7 bases and J 2 bases; bases outside gene matches: 9. CDR3 loop: CASTNTGTGNTEAFF. The CDR3 DNA follows: TGTGCCAGCACAAACACCGGGACAGGCAACACTGAAGCTTTCTTT.

This rearrangement joins TRBV12-3 or TRBV12-4 to TRBJ1-1; TRBD1 agrees at 7 bases. J was trimmed by 2 bases and V by 10 bases; bases with no gene match: 7. The CDR3 loop spans 13 amino acids. CDR3 DNA sequence: TGTGCCACCGCGGGACAGATCAACACTGAAGCTTTCTTT. This translates into CATAGQINTEAFF.

The rearrangement joins TRBV30 to TRBJ2-4; 9 positions match TRBD2. The CDR3 spans 17 residues. CDR1 and CDR2 from the germline V gene are GTSNPN and SVGIG (reference sequence). V shed 3 bases, J shed 0 bases, and the junction held 9 bases outside the gene matches. The CDR3 reads CAWSEGGLAVAKNIQYF. CDR3 nucleotides: TGTGCCTGGAGCGAGGGGGGACTAGCTGTAGCCAAAAACATTCAGTACTTC.

The table lists this clonotype with a few counts. V gene TRBV19 combines with J gene TRBJ2-1; tentative D call: TRBD2 (5 bases). Deletions cut 5 bases from V and 6 bases from J, with 11 bases between. In germline, CDR1 is LNHDA, CDR2 SQIVND (reference sequence). This CDR3 has 13 residues. The CDR3 DNA is TGTGCCAGTAGTGGAAGGAGCGGCAATGAGCAGTTCTTC. This encodes CASSGRSGNEQFF.

A remark on this clonotype: One end of the junction varies from germline; a read error may be responsible. The chain joins TRBV13 to TRBJ1-6; TRBD1 might be the D (6 bases). The CDR3 has 13 residues. Germline CDR1 is PRHDT and CDR2 is FYEKMQ (reference sequence). The CDR3 spells CASSLGQNSPLHF. Written as DNA, the CDR3 is TGCGCCAGCAGCTTGGGACAAAACTCACCCCTCCACTTT.

This clonotype was found a few times. The chain uses TRBV29-1 and TRBJ2-1; 12 nucleotides align to TRBD2. The CDR3 consists of 13 residues. V lost 3 bases, J lost 10 bases, and 4 bases stayed unmatched. The V gene's germline CDR1 is SQVTM and CDR2 ANQGSEA. The CDR3 loop reads CSVDSLAGGEQFF. CDR3 nucleotide sequence: TGCAGCGTTGACTCACTAGCGGGAGGAGAGCAGTTCTTC.

The gene calls are TRBV12-3 or TRBV12-4 and TRBJ2-5; D is perhaps TRBD1 (5 bases). The CDR3 runs to 12 residues. The germline V and J ends were trimmed by 5 bases and 3 bases, with 7 bases remaining between them. The CDR3 DNA follows: TGTGCCAGCAGTATAGGGGAAGAGACCCAGTACTTC. Its translation is CASSIGEETQYF.

CDR3 in DNA: TGTGCCACCAGTGGACGGTACAGTGACTATGGCTACACCTTC. This sequence encodes CATSGRYSDYGYTF. The chain has TRBV24-1 and TRBJ1-2, with D hard to call. The V gene's germline CDR1 is KGHDR and CDR2 SFDVKD. The CDR3 covers 14 residues. V lost 5 bases, J lost 3 bases, and 12 bases lay in between.

The chain combines TRBV30 with TRBJ2-7; 8 bases are a match to TRBD1. The CDR3 has 13 residues. Germline CDR1 is GTSNPN and CDR2 is SVGIG (reference sequence). J gave up 5 bases and V 6 bases, and 9 bases lay outside the gene matches. The CDR3 region is CACTTDRGHEQYF. The CDR3 region has the DNA TGTGCCTGTACGACTGACAGGGGCCACGAGCAGTACTTC. The full variable domain, in which reference TRBV30 and TRBJ2-7 provide the parts outside the CDR3, is SQTIHQWPATLVQPVGSPLSLECTVEGTSNPNLYWYRQAAGRGLQLLFYSVGIGQISSEVPQNLSASRPQDRQFILSSKKLLLSDSGFYLCACTTDRGHEQYFGPGTRLTVT.

The V call is TRBV19, the J call TRBJ2-3; TRBD2 is a possible D gene (6 bases). Germline lookup yields CDR1 LNHDA and CDR2 SQIVND (reference sequence). V gave up 3 bases and J gave up 5 bases, with 12 bases separating them. The CDR3 consists of 14 residues. The CDR3 nucleotides read TGTGCCAGTAGTATGGCTAGCGTGGGAGATACGCAGTATTTT. Its protein product is CASSMASVGDTQYF.

Comments on this clonotype: As the CDR3 is not closed by the conserved phenylalanine or tryptophan, this likely results from a read error. The rearrangement uses TRBV12-3 or TRBV12-4 and TRBJ2-3; D remains unclear. CDR3 length equals 14 residues. V was cut by 6 bases and J by 1 base, with 11 bases left in between. The CDR3 reads CASSPAWGTDTQYI. The CDR3, as DNA: TGTGCCAGCAGCCCAGCGTGGGGCACAGATACGCAGTATATT.

The V gene is TRBV19, the J gene TRBJ1-6; TRBD1 might be the D (5 bases). Germline V lookup: CDR1 LNHDA, CDR2 SQIVND (reference sequence). The CDR3 extends over 13 amino acids. Trimming removed 4 bases from V and 15 bases from J, with 16 bases in between. CDR3 in amino acids: CASSTTGTVFLHF. CDR3 DNA sequence: TGTGCCAGTAGTACGACCGGGACGGTTTTCCTCCACTTT.

The chain combines TRBV6-2 or TRBV6-3 with TRBJ2-1; D call uncertain. The V and J ends lost 7 bases and 6 bases respectively, with 13 bases between them. Germline-derived CDR1 and CDR2 are MNHEY and SVGEGT. There are 13 residues in the CDR3. The CDR3: CASTPNEANEQFF. The CDR3, as DNA: TGTGCCAGCACCCCCAACGAAGCCAATGAGCAGTTCTTC.